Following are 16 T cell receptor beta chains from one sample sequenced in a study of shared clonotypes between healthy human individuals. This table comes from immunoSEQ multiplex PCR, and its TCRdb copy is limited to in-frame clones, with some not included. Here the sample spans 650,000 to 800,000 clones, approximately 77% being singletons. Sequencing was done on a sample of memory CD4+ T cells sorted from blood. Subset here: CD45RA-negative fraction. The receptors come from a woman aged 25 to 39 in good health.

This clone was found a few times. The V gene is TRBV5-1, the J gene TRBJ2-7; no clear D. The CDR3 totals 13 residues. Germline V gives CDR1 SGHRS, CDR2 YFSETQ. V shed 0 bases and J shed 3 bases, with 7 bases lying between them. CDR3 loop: CASSLEKNYEQYF. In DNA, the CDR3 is TGCGCCAGCAGCTTGGAGAAAAACTACGAGCAGTACTTC.

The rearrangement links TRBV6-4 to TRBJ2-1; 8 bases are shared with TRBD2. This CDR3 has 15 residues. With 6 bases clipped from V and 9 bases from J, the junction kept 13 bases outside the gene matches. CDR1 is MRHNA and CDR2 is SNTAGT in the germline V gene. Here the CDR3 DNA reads TGTGCCAGCAGCGAAACTAGAAGCGGGAGAGGTGAGCAGTTCTTC. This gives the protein CASSETRSGRGEQFF.

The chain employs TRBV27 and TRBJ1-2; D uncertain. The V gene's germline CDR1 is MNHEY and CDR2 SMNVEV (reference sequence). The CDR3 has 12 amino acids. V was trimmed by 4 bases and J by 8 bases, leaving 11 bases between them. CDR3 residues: CASSSFQGGYTF. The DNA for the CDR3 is TGTGCCAGCAGTTCATTCCAAGGGGGCTACACCTTC.

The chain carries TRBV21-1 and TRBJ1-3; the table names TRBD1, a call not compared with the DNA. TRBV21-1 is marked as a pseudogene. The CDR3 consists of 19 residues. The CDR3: CASRGGGTGTIVPGNTIYF. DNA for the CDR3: TGTGCCAGCAGGGGAGGGGGGACAGGGACAATTGTACCTGGAAACACCATATATTTT.

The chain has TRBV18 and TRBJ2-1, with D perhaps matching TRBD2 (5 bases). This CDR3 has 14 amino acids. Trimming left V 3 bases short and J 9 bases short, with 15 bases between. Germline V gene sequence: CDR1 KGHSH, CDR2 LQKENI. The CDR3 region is CASSPALAAIEQFF. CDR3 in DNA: TGTGCCAGCTCACCGGCCCTAGCAGCGATTGAGCAGTTCTTC.

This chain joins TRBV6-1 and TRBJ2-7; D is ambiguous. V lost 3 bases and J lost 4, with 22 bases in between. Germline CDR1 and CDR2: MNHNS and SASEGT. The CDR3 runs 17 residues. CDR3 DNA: TGTGCCAGCAGTGACACCCGCATTGGCTACGGTCCATACGAGCAGTACTTC. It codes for CASSDTRIGYGPYEQYF.

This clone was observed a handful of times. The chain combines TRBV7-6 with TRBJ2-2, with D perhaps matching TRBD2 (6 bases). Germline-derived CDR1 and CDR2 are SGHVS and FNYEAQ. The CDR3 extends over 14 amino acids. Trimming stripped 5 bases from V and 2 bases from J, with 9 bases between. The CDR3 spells CASSPGTNTGELFF. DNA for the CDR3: TGTGCCAGCAGCCCCGGGACTAACACCGGGGAGCTGTTTTTT.

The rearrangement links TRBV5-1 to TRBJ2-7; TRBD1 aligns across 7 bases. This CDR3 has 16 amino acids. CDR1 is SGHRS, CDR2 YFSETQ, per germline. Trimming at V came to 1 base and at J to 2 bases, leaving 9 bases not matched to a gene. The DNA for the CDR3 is TGCGCCAGCAGCTTGCGAGGGACAGCCTCCCCCTACGAGCAGTACTTC. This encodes CASSLRGTASPYEQYF.

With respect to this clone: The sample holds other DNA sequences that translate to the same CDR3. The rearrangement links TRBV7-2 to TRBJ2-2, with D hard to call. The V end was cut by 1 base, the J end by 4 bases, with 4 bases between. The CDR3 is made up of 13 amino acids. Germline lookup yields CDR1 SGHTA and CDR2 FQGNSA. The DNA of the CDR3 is TGTGCCAGCAGCTTAGATGGCACCGGGGAGCTGTTTTTT. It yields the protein CASSLDGTGELFF.

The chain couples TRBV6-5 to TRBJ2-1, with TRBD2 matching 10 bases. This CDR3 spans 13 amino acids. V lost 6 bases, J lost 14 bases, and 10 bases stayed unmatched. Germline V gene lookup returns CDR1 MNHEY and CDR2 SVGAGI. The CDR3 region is CASRRRTSGDEFF. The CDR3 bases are TGTGCCAGCAGGAGAAGGACTAGCGGAGATGAGTTCTTC.

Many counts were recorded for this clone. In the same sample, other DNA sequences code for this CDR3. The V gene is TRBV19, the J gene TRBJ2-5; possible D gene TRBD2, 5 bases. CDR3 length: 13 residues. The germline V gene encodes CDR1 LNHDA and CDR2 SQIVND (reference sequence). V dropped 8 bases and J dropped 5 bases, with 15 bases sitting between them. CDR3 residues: CASSLPRGETQYF. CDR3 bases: TGTGCCAGTTCTCTCCCCCGAGGGGAGACCCAGTACTTC.

CDR3 in amino acids: CASSERNGYTF. CDR3 in DNA: TGCGCCAGCAGTGAGAGAAATGGCTACACCTTC. J is TRBJ1-2 and V is TRBV10-2; D is uncertain. Trimming took off 2 bases at V and 6 bases at J, with 4 bases between the two ends. CDR3 length equals 11 residues. Germline CDR1 is WSHSY and CDR2 is SAAADI.

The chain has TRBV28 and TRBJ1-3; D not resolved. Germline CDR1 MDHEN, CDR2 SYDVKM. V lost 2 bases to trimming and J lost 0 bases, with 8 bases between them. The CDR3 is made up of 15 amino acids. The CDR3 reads CASSLTSYSGNTIYF. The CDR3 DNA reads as TGTGCCAGCAGTTTAACGTCCTACTCTGGAAACACCATATATTTT.

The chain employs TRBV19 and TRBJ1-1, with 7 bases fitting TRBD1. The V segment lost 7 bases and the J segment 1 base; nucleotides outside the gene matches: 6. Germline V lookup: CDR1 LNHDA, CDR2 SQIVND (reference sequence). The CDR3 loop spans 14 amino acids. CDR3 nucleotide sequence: TGTGCCAGTAAAGTGGACAGGAAGAACACTGAAGCTTTCTTT. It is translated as CASKVDRKNTEAFF.

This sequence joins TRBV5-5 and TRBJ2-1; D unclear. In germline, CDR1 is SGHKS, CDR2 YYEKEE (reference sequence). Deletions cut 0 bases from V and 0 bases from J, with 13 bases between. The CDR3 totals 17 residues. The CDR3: CASSLEFSPSSYNEQFF. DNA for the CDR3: TGTGCCAGCAGCTTGGAATTCAGCCCCAGCTCCTACAATGAGCAGTTCTTC.

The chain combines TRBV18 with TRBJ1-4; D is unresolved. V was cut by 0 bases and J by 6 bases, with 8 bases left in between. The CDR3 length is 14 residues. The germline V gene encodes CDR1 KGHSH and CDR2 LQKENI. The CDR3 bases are TGTGCCAGCTCACCACCGTGGAGGGATGAAAAACTGTTTTTT. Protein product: CASSPPWRDEKLFF.